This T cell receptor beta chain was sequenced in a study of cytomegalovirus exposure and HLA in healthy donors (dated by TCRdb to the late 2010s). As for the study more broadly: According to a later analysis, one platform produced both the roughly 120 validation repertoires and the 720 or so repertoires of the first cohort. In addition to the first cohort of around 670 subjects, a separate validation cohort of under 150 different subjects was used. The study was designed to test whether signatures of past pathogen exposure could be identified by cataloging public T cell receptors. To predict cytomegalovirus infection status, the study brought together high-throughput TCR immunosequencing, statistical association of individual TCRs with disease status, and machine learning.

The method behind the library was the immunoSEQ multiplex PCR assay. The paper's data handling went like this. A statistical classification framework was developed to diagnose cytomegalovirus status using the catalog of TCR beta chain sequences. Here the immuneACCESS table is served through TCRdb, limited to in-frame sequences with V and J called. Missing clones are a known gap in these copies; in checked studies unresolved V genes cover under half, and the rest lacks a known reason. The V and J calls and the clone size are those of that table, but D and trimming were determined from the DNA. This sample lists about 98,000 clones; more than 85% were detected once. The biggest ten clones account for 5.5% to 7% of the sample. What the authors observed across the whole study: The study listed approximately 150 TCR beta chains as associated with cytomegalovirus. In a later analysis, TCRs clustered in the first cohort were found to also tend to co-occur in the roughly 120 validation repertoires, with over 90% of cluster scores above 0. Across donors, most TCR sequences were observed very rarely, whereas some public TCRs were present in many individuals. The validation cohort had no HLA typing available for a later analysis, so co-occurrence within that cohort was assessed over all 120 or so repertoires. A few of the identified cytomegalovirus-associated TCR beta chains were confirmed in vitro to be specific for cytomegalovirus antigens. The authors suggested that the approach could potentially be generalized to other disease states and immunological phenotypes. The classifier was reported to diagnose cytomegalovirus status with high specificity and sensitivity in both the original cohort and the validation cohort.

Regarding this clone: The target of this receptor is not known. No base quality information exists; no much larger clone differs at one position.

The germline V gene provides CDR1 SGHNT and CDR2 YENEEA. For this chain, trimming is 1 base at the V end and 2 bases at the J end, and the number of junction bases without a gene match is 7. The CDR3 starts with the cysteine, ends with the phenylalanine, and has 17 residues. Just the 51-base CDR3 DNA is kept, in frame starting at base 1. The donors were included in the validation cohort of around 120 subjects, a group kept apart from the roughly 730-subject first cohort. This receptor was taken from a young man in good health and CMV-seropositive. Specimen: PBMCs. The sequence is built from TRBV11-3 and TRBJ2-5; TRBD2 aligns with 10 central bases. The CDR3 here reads CASSLGSSSGGQETQYF. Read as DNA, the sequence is TGTGCCAGCAGCTTAGGTTCGTCTAGCGGGGGTCAAGAGACCCAGTACTTC. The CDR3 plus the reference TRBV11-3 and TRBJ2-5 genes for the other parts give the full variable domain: EAGVVQSPRYKIIEKKQPVAFWCNPISGHNTLYWYLQNLGQGPELLIRYENEEAVDDSQLPKDRFSAERLKGVDSTLKIQPAELGDSAVYLCASSLGSSSGGQETQYFGPGTRLLVL.